The T cell receptor beta chain under discussion was sequenced for a study of T cell responses to AZD1222 COVID-19 vaccine (dated by TCRdb to 2020 to 2023). About the full investigation: Because spike-specific TCR depth and breadth did not differ between the two schedules, AZD1222 recipients who got a second dose at roughly 4 weeks were pooled with those who got a second dose at roughly 12 weeks. TCR sequencing covered about 230 trial participants: 207 given two doses of AZD1222 and some 25 given two doses of MenACWY control vaccine. Enrollment into the trials was organized by age into subgroups of 18-55, 56-69 and 70-plus years, and those subgroups contained roughly 140, 27 and 60 TCR-sequenced participants, respectively. Broader findings and caveats from the paper: A significant rise in spike-specific TCR breadth and depth was observed after two AZD1222 doses relative to day 0 and relative to MenACWY recipients. Reportedly, close to half of the unique spike-specific TCRs recognized epitopes lying outside the regions that are mutated in the B.1.351 and B.1.1.7 variants. Participants were mostly white British, with more females than males. The authors suggested clonal diversity may have been underestimated. Vaccine-associated CD4 TCRs spanned the whole spike protein, with dominant responses in regions 160-218 and 743-854. The 56-69-year group was small, and its depth increase did not reach significance, likely because of low power. Because no samples from the day 14 peak response were available, repertoires could be characterized only after the peak T cell response. Only six AZD1222 recipients were SARS-CoV-2 seropositive at baseline, limiting conclusions about previously exposed vaccinees.

As for this clone: The specificity of this receptor is unknown. One base away there is no much larger clone; base qualities are not given.

The time point label here, explained by the study, means: baseline before first vaccination. Samples from vaccinated people were obtained from the UK trials COV001 and COV002, which included a single-blind randomized controlled phase 2/3 trial of AZD1222 (ChAdOx1 nCoV-19) in healthy adults. Trial participant PBMC samples were collected at day 0 and day 28 after the second dose for TCRbeta chain sequencing. The CDR3 regions of human TCRbeta chains were analyzed by immunosequencing. For the original study's pipeline: Repertoire TCRs were matched against a reference library of SARS-CoV-2-specific TCRs generated with the MIRA antigen-specificity platform. Breadth meant the fraction of unique TCRs that were SARS-CoV-2-associated, whereas depth meant the fraction of total T cells that were SARS-CoV-2-associated. Using the MIRA data, every spike-specific TCR was mapped to the spike region that the TCR reacted to and assigned to either a CD4 or a CD8 class. Log10-transformed breadth and depth values were compared by one-way ANOVA with Sidak's multiple comparisons tests. TCRdb's version of the immuneACCESS table is confined to in-frame rearrangements and falls short of the full clone set. An unresolved V gene accounts for under half of the shortfall where checked; the remainder is of unknown origin. V and J calls and clone size are as listed in that table; D and trimming were resolved from the DNA. The sample table lists more than 85,000 clones, around 90% of them with a count of one. The ten top clones hold about a sixth of the sample.

CDR3 length: 15 amino acids, cysteine to phenylalanine. Of all the DNA, just the CDR3 is kept, 45 bases in frame from base 1. CDR1 and CDR2 are drawn from the germline V gene: SNHLY, FYNNEI. Trimming removed 2 bases from V and 1 base from J, leaving 8 bases between the germline ends. Specimen: peripheral blood, collected on day 0 of AZD1222 vaccination. The clonotype comes from an adult in good health. The chain links TRBV2 with TRBJ2-2; the D gene cannot be resolved reliably. The nucleotide sequence is given as TGTGCCAGCAGTGAATGGAGATTGAACACCGGGGAGCTGTTTTTT. Translated, it gives CASSEWRLNTGELFF.